This T cell receptor (beta chain) came from a study of cytomegalovirus exposure and HLA in healthy donors. Study overall: The study's early data release held 75 million to 95 million unique TCRs from HLA-typed donors. Study-level results: Based on reports, TCR beta sequences accurately predicted HLA-A and HLA-B alleles for most subjects. In the analysis, some V segments, TRBV6-2 and TRBV6-3 included, were excluded as indistinguishable.

The CDR3 consists of 13 residues. Germline-derived CDR1 and CDR2 are GTSNPN and SVGIG (reference sequence). The trim removed 0 bases at V and 5 bases at J, leaving 2 bases unmatched. Comment on this clone: Its cognate antigen is unknown.

The PCR used 60 Vbeta and 13 Jbeta primers. Produced via immunoSEQ multiplex PCR; TCRdb's table is partial and in-frame only. The sample lists 98,000 or so clones, 70% to 80% occurring once. This clonotype was obtained from a female donor in good health and CMV-seronegative. The chain links TRBV30 to TRBJ1-1; 8 bases fit TRBD1. The specimen sequenced was PBMCs. The CDR3 DNA reads as TGTGCCTGGAGTGTAAACAGGGGGACTGAAGCTTTCTTT. Its translation is CAWSVNRGTEAFF.